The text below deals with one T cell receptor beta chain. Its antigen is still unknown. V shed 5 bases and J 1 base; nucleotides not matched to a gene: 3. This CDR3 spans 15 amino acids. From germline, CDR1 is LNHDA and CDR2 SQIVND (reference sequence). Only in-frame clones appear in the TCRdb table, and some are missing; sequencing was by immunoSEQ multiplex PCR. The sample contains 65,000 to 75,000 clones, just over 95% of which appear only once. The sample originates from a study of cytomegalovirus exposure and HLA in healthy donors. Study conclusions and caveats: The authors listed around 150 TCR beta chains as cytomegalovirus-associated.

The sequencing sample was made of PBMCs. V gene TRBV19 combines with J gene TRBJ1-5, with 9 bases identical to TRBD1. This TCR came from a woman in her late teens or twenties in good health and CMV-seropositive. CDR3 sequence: CASSPGTGSNQPQHF. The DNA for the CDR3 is TGTGCCAGTAGTCCCGGGACAGGGAGCAATCAGCCCCAGCATTTT.